This is a list of T cell receptor beta chains from one sample in a study of beta chain features in type 1 diabetes. Generated by immunoSEQ multiplex PCR, the TCRdb table keeps only in-frame clones and is missing some. The sample records about 140,000 clones, about 7% being singletons. Sequencing was performed on central memory CD4+ T cells from blood. These receptors all stem from a woman aged 30 to 39 in good health. Both conserved end residues are part of each CDR3. D genes are given only for firm matches. For some rows the clone size is stated as once, few or many, or as a class when expanded; others skip it.

j_gene	abundance	d_gene	v_gene	CDR3aa	CDR3nt
TRBJ2-3	NA	TRBD2	TRBV5-4	CASSTLAGSTDTQYF	TGCGCCAGCAGCACCCTAGCGGGATCAACAGATACGCAGTATTTT
TRBJ1-3	few	NA	TRBV30	CAWSETVTGSGNTIYF	TGTGCCTGGAGCGAAACCGTGACAGGCTCCGGAAACACCATATATTTT
TRBJ1-2	few	NA	TRBV7-2	CASSLGEGTAAYGYTF	TGTGCCAGCAGCTTAGGGGAAGGGACTGCGGCCTATGGCTACACCTTC
TRBJ2-1	NA	NA	TRBV7-9	CASTRSSYNEQFF	TGTGCCAGCACTCGGAGCTCCTACAATGAGCAGTTCTTC
TRBJ2-1	few	NA	TRBV15	CATSSRGPYNEQFF	TGTGCCACCAGCAGCAGGGGACCCTACAATGAGCAGTTCTTC
TRBJ2-6	few	TRBD1	TRBV28	CASSSDRSRHSSGANVLTF	TGTGCCAGCAGTTCGGACAGGAGTAGACACAGCTCTGGGGCCAACGTCCTGACTTTC
TRBJ2-3	few	NA	TRBV7-9	CASGGYADTQYF	TGTGCCAGCGGGGGGTACGCAGATACGCAGTATTTT
TRBJ2-1	NA	TRBD1	TRBV7-9	CASSVSRGGTGIHEQFF	TGTGCCAGCAGCGTCTCCCGTGGTGGGACAGGGATCCATGAGCAGTTCTTC
TRBJ1-4	NA	TRBD1	TRBV7-9	CASSLTGGGFNEKLFF	TGTGCCAGCAGCTTAACAGGGGGCGGATTTAATGAAAAACTGTTTTTT
TRBJ2-7	NA	TRBD1	TRBV5-1	CASSPGQVRNEQYF	TGCGCCAGCAGCCCAGGACAGGTTAGGAACGAGCAGTACTTC
TRBJ1-4	few	NA	TRBV28	CASTLSWEKLFF	TGTGCCAGCACCCTGAGTTGGGAAAAACTGTTTTTT
TRBJ2-2	few	NA	TRBV2	CASSEERAGELFF	TGTGCCAGCAGTGAAGAAAGAGCCGGGGAGCTGTTTTTT
TRBJ2-1	NA	NA	TRBV19	CASSIKAGLGYNEQFF	TGTGCCAGTAGTATAAAGGCGGGTCTGGGATACAATGAGCAGTTCTTC
TRBJ2-7	few	TRBD1	TRBV7-8	CASSLGGTVSYEQYF	TGTGCCAGCAGCTTAGGGGGGACAGTCTCCTACGAGCAGTACTTC
TRBJ1-1	many	NA	TRBV29-1	CSASTVNTEAFF	TGCAGCGCCTCGACAGTGAACACTGAAGCTTTCTTT
TRBJ1-2	few	NA	TRBV19	CASSKGKASDYGYTF	TGTGCCAGTAGTAAGGGGAAGGCGTCCGACTATGGCTACACCTTC
TRBJ2-5	NA	TRBD1	TRBV7-6	CASSLLSGQQETQYF	TGTGCCAGCAGCTTATTATCGGGACAGCAAGAGACCCAGTACTTC
TRBJ2-1	NA	TRBD1	TRBV5-6	CASSFSMAGTQGHEQFF	TGTGCCAGCAGCTTTTCCATGGCGGGCACACAGGGGCATGAGCAGTTCTTC
TRBJ2-7	many	TRBD2	TRBV7-2	CASSTSGLSYEQYF	TGTGCCAGCAGTACTAGCGGGCTATCCTACGAGCAGTACTTC
TRBJ1-5	NA	NA	TRBV7-2	CASSLGGLNQPQHF	TGTGCCAGCAGCTTAGGAGGTCTTAATCAGCCCCAGCATTTT
TRBJ1-1	many	NA	TRBV14	CASSHQQGMGTEAFF	TGTGCCAGCAGCCACCAGCAGGGGATGGGTACTGAAGCTTTCTTT
TRBJ2-3	many	NA	TRBV4-3	CASSQDYLLSTDTQYF	TGCGCCAGCAGCCAAGACTACCTACTCAGCACAGATACGCAGTATTTT
TRBJ2-5	many	NA	TRBV18	CASTFTEGRGETQYF	TGTGCCAGCACCTTCACTGAGGGAAGAGGAGAGACCCAGTACTTC
TRBJ2-5	few	TRBD2	TRBV9	CASSVGGLAGGGETQYF	TGTGCCAGCAGCGTAGGGGGACTAGCGGGAGGAGGGGAGACCCAGTACTTC
TRBJ2-5	many	TRBD1	TRBV9	CASSITGEETQYF	TGTGCCAGCAGCATTACAGGGGAGGAGACCCAGTACTTC
TRBJ2-2	few	TRBD1	TRBV7-8	CASNRQGNTGELFF	TGTGCCAGCAACCGACAGGGAAACACCGGGGAGCTGTTTTTT
TRBJ1-2	NA	NA	TRBV7-3	CASSFQRTDGYTF	TGTGCCAGCAGTTTTCAGCGGACGGATGGCTACACCTTC
TRBJ2-3	NA	TRBD2	TRBV7-9	CASSAFLGGSDIADTQYF	TGTGCCAGCAGCGCCTTTCTGGGCGGGAGTGATATTGCAGATACGCAGTATTTT
TRBJ1-4	many	TRBD1	TRBV6-6	CASVRDRADEKLFF	TGTGCCAGCGTTCGGGACAGGGCGGATGAAAAACTGTTTTTT
TRBJ2-7	few	NA	TRBV28	CASTREPYEQYF	TGTGCCAGCACGAGGGAGCCCTACGAGCAGTACTTC
TRBJ2-1	NA	TRBD2	TRBV4-2	CASSQDPGTSGSNEQFF	TGTGCCAGCAGCCAAGACCCTGGGACTAGCGGGAGTAATGAGCAGTTCTTC
TRBJ2-3	few	TRBD2	TRBV7-3	CASSLRSGGGTDTQYF	TGTGCCAGCAGCTTAAGGTCGGGGGGGGGCACAGATACGCAGTATTTT
TRBJ2-2	few	NA	TRBV19	CASTRGSLNVPGELFF	TGTGCCAGTACAAGGGGAAGTTTGAATGTCCCCGGGGAGCTGTTTTTT
TRBJ1-5	few	NA	TRBV7-8	CASSPNRGNQPQHF	TGTGCCAGCAGCCCAAACAGGGGCAATCAGCCCCAGCATTTT
TRBJ2-1	many	TRBD1	TRBV18	CASSRSRGHYNEQFF	TGTGCCAGCTCACGATCCAGGGGGCACTACAATGAGCAGTTCTTC
TRBJ2-5	NA	NA	TRBV9	CASSVEETKETQYF	TGTGCCAGCAGCGTAGAGGAGACTAAAGAGACCCAGTACTTC
TRBJ1-5	NA	TRBD1	TRBV10-2	CASHDRGPKNQPQHF	TGCGCCAGCCACGACAGGGGGCCAAAAAATCAGCCCCAGCATTTT
TRBJ2-2	many	NA	TRBV5-4	CASSPSPNTGELFF	TGTGCCAGCAGCCCCTCCCCGAACACCGGGGAGCTGTTTTTT
TRBJ2-5	many	NA	TRBV5-4	CASSFKETQYF	TGTGCCAGCAGCTTCAAAGAGACCCAGTACTTC
TRBJ1-1	few	TRBD1	TRBV18	CASRDRAQNTEAFF	TGTGCCAGCCGGGACAGGGCTCAGAACACTGAAGCTTTCTTT
TRBJ2-3	few	TRBD2	TRBV11-1	CASGGELASGTDF	TGTGCCAGCGGTGGGGAGTTGGCTAGCGGGACGGATTTT
TRBJ2-6	NA	NA	TRBV4-2	CASSQGSGVGANVLTF	TGTGCCAGCAGCCAAGGATCGGGGGTTGGGGCCAACGTCCTGACTTTC
TRBJ2-1	few	TRBD2	TRBV15	CATSRAGTSFNEQFF	TGTGCCACCAGCAGGGCCGGGACTAGCTTCAATGAGCAGTTCTTC
TRBJ2-2	NA	TRBD2	TRBV27	CASSPLLAVANTGELFF	TGTGCCAGCAGTCCCCTACTAGCGGTGGCCAACACCGGGGAGCTGTTTTTT
TRBJ2-3	few	NA	TRBV4-2	CASSQEPARGGTHTDTQYF	TGTGCCAGCAGCCAAGAACCAGCCCGCGGGGGCACACACACAGATACGCAGTATTTT
TRBJ2-1	many	NA	TRBV7-9	CASSPPGTRYNEQFF	TGTGCCAGCAGCCCCCCCGGGACTCGGTACAATGAGCAGTTCTTC
TRBJ2-5	NA	TRBD2	TRBV19	CASNPGLAGDETQYF	TGTGCCAGTAACCCGGGACTAGCGGGAGACGAGACCCAGTACTTC
TRBJ2-5	few	NA	TRBV7-2	CASSFRGLAQETQYF	TGTGCCAGCAGCTTTCGGGGACTGGCCCAAGAGACCCAGTACTTC
TRBJ2-6	few	NA	TRBV27	CASCTGQPGANVLTF	TGTGCCAGCTGTACTGGACAACCGGGGGCCAACGTCCTGACTTTC
TRBJ1-4	few	TRBD1	TRBV28	CASRPTGTAISWLFF	TGTGCCAGCAGGCCGACCGGGACAGCCATCTCGTGGCTGTTTTTT
TRBJ2-5	NA	NA	TRBV9	CASSVLGSGETQYF	TGTGCCAGCAGCGTACTCGGGAGCGGGGAGACCCAGTACTTC
TRBJ2-2	NA	TRBD1	TRBV30	CAWSGTGVNTGELFF	TGTGCCTGGAGCGGGACAGGGGTTAACACCGGGGAGCTGTTTTTT